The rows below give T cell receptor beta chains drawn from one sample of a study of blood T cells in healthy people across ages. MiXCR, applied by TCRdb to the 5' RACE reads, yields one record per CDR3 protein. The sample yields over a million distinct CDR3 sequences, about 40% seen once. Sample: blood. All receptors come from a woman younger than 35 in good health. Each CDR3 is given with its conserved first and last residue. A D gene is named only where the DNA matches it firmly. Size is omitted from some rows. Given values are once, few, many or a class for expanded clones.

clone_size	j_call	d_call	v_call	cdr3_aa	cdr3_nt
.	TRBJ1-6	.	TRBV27	CASSLGRDNSPLHF	TGTGCCAGCAGTTTAGGGCGGGATAATTCACCCCTCCACTTT
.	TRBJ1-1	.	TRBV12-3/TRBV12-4	CASSPSGGRRNTEAFF	TGTGCCAGCAGTCCATCGGGGGGGCGCCGAAACACTGAAGCTTTCTTT
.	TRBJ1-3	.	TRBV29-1	CSVDPGESGNTIYF	TGCAGCGTTGATCCGGGGGAGTCGGGAAACACCATATATTTT
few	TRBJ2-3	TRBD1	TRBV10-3	CAISSTGVATDTQYF	TGTGCCATCAGTTCTACAGGGGTGGCCACAGATACGCAGTATTTT
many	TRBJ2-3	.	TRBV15	CATSPDREADTQYF	TGTGCCACCAGCCCAGATAGGGAGGCGGATACGCAGTATTTT
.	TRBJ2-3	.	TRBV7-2	CASSLAGPPSAQYF	TGTGCCAGCAGCTTAGCGGGCCCCCCAAGTGCGCAGTATTTT
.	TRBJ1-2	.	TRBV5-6	CASSFGTVKGYTF	TGTGCCAGCAGCTTTGGGACGGTGAAGGGCTACACCTTC
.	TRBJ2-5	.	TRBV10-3	CAISESEAGETQYF	TGTGCCATCAGTGAGTCGGAGGCCGGAGAGACCCAGTACTTC
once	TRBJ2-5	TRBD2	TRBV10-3	CAISVGLAGVETQYF	TGTGCCATCTCAGTGGGACTAGCGGGAGTGGAGACCCAGTACTTC
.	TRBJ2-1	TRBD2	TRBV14	CASSQVTGGSYNEQFF	TGTGCCAGCAGCCAAGTAACGGGGGGCTCCTACAATGAGCAGTTCTTC
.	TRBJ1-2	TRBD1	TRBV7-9	CASSKGQLFNYGYTF	TGTGCCAGCAGCAAGGGACAGCTATTTAACTATGGCTACACCTTC
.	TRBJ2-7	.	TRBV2	CASSTQGPQYF	TGTGCCAGCAGCACCCAGGGCCCGCAGTACTTC
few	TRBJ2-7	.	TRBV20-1	CSARDGGGGPGSYEQYF	TGCAGTGCTAGAGATGGAGGGGGGGGCCCAGGGTCCTACGAGCAGTACTTC
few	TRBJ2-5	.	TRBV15	CATSSPRSTTLENQYF	TGTGCCACCAGCAGTCCAAGGTCCACAACCCTCGAGAACCAGTACTTC
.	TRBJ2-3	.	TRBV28	CASSASAGPDTQYF	TGTGCCAGCAGTGCCTCAGCGGGCCCAGATACGCAGTATTTT
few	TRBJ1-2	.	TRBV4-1	CASSQTGLHTF	TGCGCCAGCAGCCAAACGGGGTTACACACCTTC
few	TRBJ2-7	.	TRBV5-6	CASSETASYEQYF	TGTGCCAGCAGTGAGACAGCATCCTACGAGCAGTACTTC
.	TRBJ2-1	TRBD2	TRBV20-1	CSASLRDREDEQFF	TGCAGTGCTAGTCTGAGGGATCGGGAGGATGAGCAGTTCTTC
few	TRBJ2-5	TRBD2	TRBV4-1	CASSQESSGRETQYF	TGCGCCAGCAGCCAAGAGTCTAGCGGGAGGGAGACCCAGTACTTC
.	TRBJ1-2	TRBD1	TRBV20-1	CSARDRVVGYTF	TGCAGTGCTCGGGACAGGGTGGTTGGCTACACCTTC
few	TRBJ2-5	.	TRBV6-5	CASSSRQSDLTQYF	TGTGCCAGCAGTTCCCGACAGTCGGATTTGACCCAGTACTTC
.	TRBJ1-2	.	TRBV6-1	CASSELGTGTYGYTF	TGTGCCAGCAGTGAACTGGGTACAGGAACCTATGGCTACACCTTC
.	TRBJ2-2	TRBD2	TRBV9	CASNRGLAYTGELFF	TGTGCCAGTAATAGGGGACTAGCTTACACCGGGGAGCTGTTTTTT
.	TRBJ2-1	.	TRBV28	CASRDGGPYNEQFF	TGTGCCAGCCGCGACGGAGGCCCCTACAATGAGCAGTTCTTC
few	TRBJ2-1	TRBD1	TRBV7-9	CASSLGQGKSSYNEQFF	TGTGCCAGCAGCTTGGGACAGGGGAAGAGCTCCTACAATGAGCAGTTCTTC
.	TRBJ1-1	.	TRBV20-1	CSALTLGNTEAFF	TGCAGTGCTCTGACATTAGGAAACACTGAAGCTTTCTTT
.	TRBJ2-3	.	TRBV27	CASRLKGSSTDTQYF	TGTGCCAGCCGACTGAAAGGCTCTAGCACAGATACGCAGTATTTT
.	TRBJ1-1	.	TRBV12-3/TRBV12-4	CASTTRIPEAFF	TGTGCCAGCACAACCAGGATACCTGAAGCTTTCTTT
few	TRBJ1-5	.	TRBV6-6	CASSYSLGRVQPQHF	TGTGCCAGCAGTTACTCTCTCGGGAGGGTTCAGCCCCAGCATTTT
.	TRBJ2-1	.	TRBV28	CASAWASAGNEQFF	TGTGCCAGCGCTTGGGCTAGCGCGGGCAATGAGCAGTTCTTC
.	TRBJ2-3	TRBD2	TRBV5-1	CASSLETSGYTDTQYF	TGCGCCAGCAGCTTGGAGACTAGCGGGTACACAGATACGCAGTATTTT
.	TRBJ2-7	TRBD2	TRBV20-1	CSAKLLGTSGWSYNEQYF	TGCAGTGCTAAGTTGTTGGGGACTAGCGGATGGTCCTACAATGAGCAGTACTTC
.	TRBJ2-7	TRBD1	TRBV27	CASSLTTTGLSGAYEQYF	TGTGCCAGCAGTTTAACCACGACAGGGCTATCAGGTGCCTACGAGCAGTACTTC
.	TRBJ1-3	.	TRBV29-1	CSVAPGLRGNTIYF	TGCAGCGTTGCCCCGGGACTGAGGGGAAACACCATATATTTT
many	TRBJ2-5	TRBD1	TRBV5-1	CASSLGTGTQYF	TGTGCCAGCAGTTTAGGGACAGGGACCCAGTACTTC
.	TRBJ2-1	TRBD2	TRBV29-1	CSAATGGPQDEQFF	TGCAGCGCTGCCACGGGAGGGCCTCAGGATGAGCAGTTCTTC
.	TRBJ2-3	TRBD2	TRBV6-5	CASSSLAGVKTDTQYF	TGTGCCAGCAGTTCCCTAGCGGGAGTAAAGACAGATACGCAGTATTTT
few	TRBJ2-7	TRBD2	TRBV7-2	CASSPARSGVSYEQYF	TGTGCCAGCAGCCCGGCGCGTAGCGGGGTCTCCTACGAGCAGTACTTC
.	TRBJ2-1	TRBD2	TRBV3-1	CASSQPPASGRSNEQFF	TGTGCCAGCAGCCAACCCCCCGCTAGCGGGAGATCCAATGAGCAGTTCTTC
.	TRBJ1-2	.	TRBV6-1	CASTLRGRPGTSEGYTF	TGTGCCAGCACCCTCCGGGGCCGCCCCGGCACCTCTGAGGGCTACACCTTC
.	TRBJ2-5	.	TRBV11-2	CASSLGRGDQETQYF	TGTGCCAGCAGCTTAGGGAGGGGGGACCAAGAGACCCAGTACTTC
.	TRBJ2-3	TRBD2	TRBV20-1	CSVGTSGVGTDTQYF	TGCAGTGTCGGGACTAGCGGGGTTGGGACAGATACGCAGTATTTT
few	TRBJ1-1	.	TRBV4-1	CASSQGRITEAFF	TGCGCCAGCAGCCAAGGGCGGATCACTGAAGCTTTCTTT
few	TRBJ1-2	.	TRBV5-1	CASSPGLQGYQDGYTF	TGCGCCAGCAGCCCCGGGTTACAGGGATACCAGGATGGCTACACCTTC
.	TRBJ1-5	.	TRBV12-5	CASGFGNQPQHF	TGTGCTAGTGGTTTTGGTAATCAGCCCCAGCATTTT
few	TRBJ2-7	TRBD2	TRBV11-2	CASSETGLAIEQYF	TGTGCCAGCAGTGAGACGGGACTAGCGATCGAGCAGTACTTC
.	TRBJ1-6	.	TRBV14	CASSQQAGSPLHF	TGTGCCAGCAGCCAACAGGCAGGGTCACCCCTCCACTTT
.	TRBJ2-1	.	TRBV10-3	CAISGTVRDEQFF	TGTGCCATCAGTGGGACAGTAAGAGATGAGCAGTTCTTC
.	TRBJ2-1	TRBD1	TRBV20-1	CGAPGQGAFNEQFF	TGCGGTGCCCCTGGACAGGGGGCTTTCAATGAGCAGTTCTTC
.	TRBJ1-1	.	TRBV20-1	CSARASATGAFF	TGCAGTGCTAGAGCCAGTGCCACTGGAGCTTTCTTT